Many counts were recorded for the clone carrying this TCR beta chain. Antigen unknown. Building of the TCR beta libraries involved iRepertoire HTBI primers and Arm-PCR of CDR3 regions. Each CDR3 protein is one row after TCRdb ran MiXCR on the multiplex PCR reads. Altogether more than 450,000 distinct CDR3 sequences are present, around 15% being singletons, with the ten largest covering 9% to 15%. Time point in this sample: newly diagnosed GD, antithyroid drugs for less than 3 months. The authors made the TCR library using RNA they extracted from PBMCs. In this cohort, patients came from an endocrinology department located in Xi'an, China. CDR1 SNHLY and CDR2 FYNNEI come from the germline V gene. Between the trimmed V and J ends, which lost 6 bases and 4 bases, there was a span of 16 bases. The CDR3 loop spans 14 amino acids. This record belongs to a study of regulatory T cells in long-lasting Graves disease.

General observations from the study: Samples came from peripheral blood alone, without thyroid tissue.

These same records also appear under a second study, on T cells in Graves' hyperthyroidism and ophthalmopathy. That paper states: An initial round of RT-PCR targeting the TCR CDR3 relied on the HTBI primer set.

This sample comprised peripheral blood mononuclear cells (PBMCs), obtained at new diagnosis, from a patient treated with antithyroid drugs. The source of this sequence is a man aged 40-50 years with Graves disease. The J gene is TRBJ2-7, the V gene TRBV2, with D tentatively TRBD2 (5 bases). The chain's CDR3 is CASRAGPGGYEQYF. DNA for the CDR3: TGTGCCAGCAGGGCCGGGCCTGGCGGGTACGAGCAGTACTTC.